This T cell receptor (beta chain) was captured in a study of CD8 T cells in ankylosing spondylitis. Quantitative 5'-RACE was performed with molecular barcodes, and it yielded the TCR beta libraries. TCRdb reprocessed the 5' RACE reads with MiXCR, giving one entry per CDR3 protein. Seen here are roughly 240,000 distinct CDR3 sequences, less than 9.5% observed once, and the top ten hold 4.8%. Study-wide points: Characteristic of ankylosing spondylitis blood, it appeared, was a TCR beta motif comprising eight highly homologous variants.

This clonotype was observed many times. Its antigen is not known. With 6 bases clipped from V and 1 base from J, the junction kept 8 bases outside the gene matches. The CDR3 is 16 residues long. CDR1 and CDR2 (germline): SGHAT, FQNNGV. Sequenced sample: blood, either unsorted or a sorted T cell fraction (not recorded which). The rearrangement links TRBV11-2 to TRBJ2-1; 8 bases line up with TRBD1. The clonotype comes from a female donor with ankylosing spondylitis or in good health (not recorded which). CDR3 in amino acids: CASSHGTGRSYNEQFF. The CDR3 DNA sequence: TGTGCCAGCAGTCACGGGACAGGTCGTTCCTACAATGAGCAGTTCTTC.